A single sample is the source of the 14 T cell receptor beta chains below, sequenced in a study of T-cell reconstitution after alpha-beta-depleted transplantation in children. It was with unique molecular identifiers that the TCRbeta library was prepared. TCRdb fed the PCR reads into MiXCR, producing one record per CDR3 protein. The top ten clones hold roughly 15% of a sample with around 490,000 distinct CDR3 sequences, 9.5% to 12% of them seen once. The specimen comprised PBMCs, mostly from graft donor cells, sampled 180 days after TCRalphabeta/CD19-depleted stem cell transplant. All receptors come from a female patient between 2 and 15 years old who had a stem cell transplant for aplastic anemia, so the T cells may come from the graft donor.

This clonotype was observed a handful of times. The rearrangement joins TRBV6-1 to TRBJ1-4; a possible D gene is TRBD1 (5 bases). Trimming took 7 bases from V and 0 from J, leaving 21 bases between them. CDR3 length: 18 amino acids. The germline V gene has CDR1 MNHNS and CDR2 SASEGT. CDR3 nucleotide sequence: TGTGCCAGCACTAAAAGGGGCAGCTATATAGCAACTAATGAAAAACTGTTTTTT. This codes for CASTKRGSYIATNEKLFF.

This clonotype was detected only a few times. This rearrangement joins TRBV7-2 to TRBJ2-1; no definite D call. The CDR3 has 14 amino acids. V lost 4 bases, J lost 7 bases, and 14 bases lay in between. Germline V CDR1 and CDR2: SGHTA, FQGNSA. CDR3 loop: CASSSRPTVNEQFF. The CDR3 bases are TGTGCCAGCAGCTCAAGACCTACCGTAAATGAGCAGTTCTTC.

This clonotype turned up a few times. This sequence joins TRBV15 and TRBJ1-1; D remains unclear. The CDR3 sequence is 15 residues long. Germline V lookup: CDR1 LNHNV, CDR2 YYDKDF (reference sequence). Trimming pared 0 bases from V and 4 bases from J, leaving 12 bases between. The CDR3 loop reads CATSREEMEGTEAFF. For the CDR3, the DNA is TGTGCCACCAGCAGAGAAGAAATGGAGGGCACTGAAGCTTTCTTT.

V gene TRBV7-2 combines with J gene TRBJ2-7, with TRBD1 identical over 8 bases. The CDR3 is 15 residues long. V shed 7 bases and J 5 bases; nucleotides not matched to a gene: 13. Germline CDR1 and CDR2: SGHTA and FQGNSA. The CDR3: CASNPRRGQGHEQYF. For the CDR3, the DNA is TGTGCCAGCAACCCAAGACGAGGACAGGGTCACGAGCAGTACTTC.

This clonotype was counted only a few times. V is TRBV7-9 and J is TRBJ2-1; 9 nucleotides match TRBD2. The germline V gene encodes CDR1 SEHNR and CDR2 FQNEAQ (reference sequence). The CDR3 spans 16 residues. With 5 bases clipped from V and 6 bases from J, the junction kept 11 bases outside the gene matches. This CDR3 is CASSIESSGIRNEQFF. The CDR3 nucleotides read TGTGCCAGCAGCATCGAATCTAGCGGGATCCGCAATGAGCAGTTCTTC.

This clonotype was picked up a small number of times. This sequence joins TRBV27 and TRBJ2-2; D is perhaps TRBD1 (6 bases). Between the trimmed V and J ends, which lost 3 bases and 5 bases, there was a span of 10 bases. The V gene's germline CDR1 is MNHEY and CDR2 SMNVEV (reference sequence). This CDR3 is 14 amino acids long. The CDR3: CASSFDRFTGELFF. CDR3 in DNA: TGTGCCAGCAGTTTCGACAGGTTTACCGGGGAGCTGTTTTTT.

In this sample, this clonotype turned up many times. The chain carries TRBV9 and TRBJ1-2; D uncertain. V was cut by 2 bases and J by 4 bases, with 12 bases left in between. CDR1 SGDLS and CDR2 YYNGEE come from the germline V gene. The CDR3 is made up of 14 amino acids. The CDR3 protein is CASSVHTVFYGYTF. The DNA of the CDR3 is TGTGCCAGCAGCGTCCACACAGTGTTCTATGGCTACACCTTC. Supplemented by reference TRBV9 and TRBJ1-2, the full variable domain reads DSGVTQTPKHLITATGQRVTLRCSPRSGDLSVYWYQQSLDQGLQFLIQYYNGEERAKGNILERFSAQQFPDLHSELNLSSLELGDSALYFCASSVHTVFYGYTFGSGTRLTVV.

This clonotype was observed many times. The gene calls are TRBV25-1 and TRBJ1-1, with D hard to call. CDR1 is MGHDK and CDR2 is SYGVNS in the germline V gene. The CDR3 is 11 residues long. With 3 bases removed from V and 7 bases from J, the gap between germline ends came to 6 bases. For the CDR3, the DNA is TGTGCCAGCAGTGACAGGAGTGAAGCTTTCTTT. Protein: CASSDRSEAFF.

This clonotype was found a few times. This chain links TRBV9 with TRBJ2-1; D is unresolved. Trimming shortened V by 0 bases and J by 10 bases, and 14 bases separated the two germline ends. CDR1 is SGDLS and CDR2 is YYNGEE in the germline V gene. The CDR3 extends over 14 amino acids. CDR3 nucleotides: TGTGCCAGCAGCGTAGAGGCGGCGCCCCGGGAGCAGTTCTTC. Encoded protein: CASSVEAAPREQFF.

J is TRBJ1-1 and V is TRBV10-2; the match to TRBD1 covers 10 bases. The germline gives CDR1 WSHSY, CDR2 SAAADI. With 6 bases clipped from V and 7 bases from J, the junction kept 11 bases outside the gene matches. CDR3 length: 15 amino acids. The CDR3 DNA reads as TGCGCCAGCAGAGATCAGGACAGGGGGAATAATGAAGCTTTCTTT. The encoded protein is CASRDQDRGNNEAFF.

The chain carries TRBV27 and TRBJ2-3; D is unresolved. Trimming shortened V by 7 bases and J by 6 bases, and 11 bases separated the two germline ends. The CDR3 is made up of 12 amino acids. CDR1 MNHEY and CDR2 SMNVEV come from the germline V gene (reference sequence). The CDR3 protein is CASKVRDDTQYF. CDR3 sequence (DNA): TGTGCCAGCAAGGTCCGTGACGATACGCAGTATTTT.

V usage is TRBV9 and J usage is TRBJ2-1; maybe TRBD2 (6 bases). The CDR3 loop spans 16 amino acids. Trimming cost V 3 bases and J 6 bases, with 19 bases left between them. In germline, CDR1 is SGDLS, CDR2 YYNGEE. CDR3 sequence: CASSASGQLGGNEQFF. The DNA for the CDR3 is TGTGCCAGCAGCGCGTCGGGGCAACTGGGGGGCAATGAGCAGTTCTTC.

The V gene is TRBV4-3, the J gene TRBJ2-3; 7 bases map to TRBD2. Germline V gives CDR1 LGHNA, CDR2 YSLEER. Unmatched junction bases numbered 14, after V lost 3 bases and J lost 5 bases. This CDR3 is built from 17 residues. The CDR3 bases are TGCGCCAGCAGCCATGGAGTGGGGCGGGAGTTAGAAGATACGCAGTATTTT. Translated: CASSHGVGRELEDTQYF.

The J gene is TRBJ1-2, the V gene TRBV13; no firm D call. Deletions cut 0 bases from V and 8 bases from J, with 10 bases between. The CDR3 covers 13 residues. Germline assignment: CDR1 PRHDT and CDR2 FYEKMQ (reference sequence). CDR3 in DNA: TGTGCCAGCAGCTTAGGCCTCTTCCCCGGCTACACCTTC. This translates into CASSLGLFPGYTF.